The clone carrying this T cell receptor beta chain has at least ten counts. No antigen is known for it. Via MiXCR, TCRdb re-called the multiplex PCR reads, giving one row per CDR3 protein. Seen here are roughly 130,000 distinct CDR3 sequences, about 20% observed once, and the top ten hold roughly 3.5%. The record originates from a study of breast tumors, draining lymph nodes, adjacent tissues. Trimming took 4 bases from V and 7 from J, leaving 14 bases between them. The germline V gene has CDR1 SQVTM and CDR2 ANQGSEA. The CDR3 is 13 amino acids. Study results and limitations: The data were judged consistent with most tumor T cells coming from lymph node and expanding in tumor. Tumor and nontumor repertoires were significantly more similar in luminal-like than in basal-like breast cancer.

Axillary draining lymph nodes of breast cancer patients supplied the node samples. The rearrangement joins TRBV29-1 to TRBJ2-1; D unresolved. Material for sequencing was axillary lymph node tissue. The TCR comes from a female donor with breast cancer. Some clones in this sample may be carry-over from other donors' samples. CDR3: CSVAGFRDNEQFF. CDR3 sequence (DNA): TGCAGCGTTGCGGGTTTTCGAGATAATGAGCAGTTCTTC.